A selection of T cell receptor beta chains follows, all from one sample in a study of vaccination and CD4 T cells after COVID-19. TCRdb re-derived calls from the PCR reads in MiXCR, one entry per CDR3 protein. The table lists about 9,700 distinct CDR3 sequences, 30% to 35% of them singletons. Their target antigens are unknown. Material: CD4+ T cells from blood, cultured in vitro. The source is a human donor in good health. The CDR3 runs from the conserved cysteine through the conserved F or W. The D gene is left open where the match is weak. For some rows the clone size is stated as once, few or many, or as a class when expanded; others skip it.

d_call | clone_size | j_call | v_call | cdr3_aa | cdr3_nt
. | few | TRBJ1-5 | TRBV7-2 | CASSLDAGGNQPQHF | TGTGCCAGCAGCTTAGATGCAGGGGGCAATCAGCCCCAGCATTTT
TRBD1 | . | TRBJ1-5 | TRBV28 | CASSHRWDRDSNQPQHF | TGTGCCAGCAGCCACCGGTGGGACAGAGATAGCAATCAGCCCCAGCATTTT
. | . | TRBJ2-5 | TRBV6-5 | CASSYLEETQYF | TGTGCCAGCAGTTACCTAGAAGAGACCCAGTACTTC
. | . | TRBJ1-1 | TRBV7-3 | CASSLGANTEAFF | TGTGCCAGCAGCCTCGGAGCGAACACTGAAGCTTTCTTT
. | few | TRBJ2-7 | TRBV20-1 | CSAITSGTGGEQYF | TGCAGTGCTATCACTAGCGGGACAGGGGGGGAGCAGTACTTC
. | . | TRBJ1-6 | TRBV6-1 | CASSSSGKGSPLHF | TGTGCCAGCAGTAGCTCAGGGAAGGGATCACCCCTCCACTTT
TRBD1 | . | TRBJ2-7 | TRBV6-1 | CASSPGQDYEQYF | TGTGCCAGCAGCCCGGGACAGGACTACGAGCAGTACTTC
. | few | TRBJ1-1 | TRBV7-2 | CASSLGGSKGEAFF | TGTGCCAGCAGCTTAGGAGGGAGTAAGGGTGAAGCTTTCTTT
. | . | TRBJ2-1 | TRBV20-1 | CSATSRLGLDEQFF | TGCAGTGCTACCTCCCGATTAGGCCTCGATGAGCAGTTCTTC
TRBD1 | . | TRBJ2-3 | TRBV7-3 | CASSVHTGASTDTQYF | TGTGCCAGCAGCGTCCACACAGGGGCTAGCACAGATACGCAGTATTTT
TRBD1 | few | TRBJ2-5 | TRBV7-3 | CASSEMGQGIGETQYF | TGTGCCAGCAGCGAGATGGGACAGGGAATAGGGGAGACCCAGTACTTC
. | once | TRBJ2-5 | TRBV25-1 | CASSESETQYF | TGTGCCAGCAGTGAATCTGAGACCCAGTACTTC
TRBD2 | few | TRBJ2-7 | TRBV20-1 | CSARVRGTASGSYEQYF | TGCAGTGCTAGAGTTAGGGGAACGGCTAGCGGCTCCTACGAGCAGTACTTC
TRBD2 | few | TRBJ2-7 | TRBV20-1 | CSARDGRVYEQYF | TGCAGTGCTAGAGACGGGAGGGTATACGAGCAGTACTTC
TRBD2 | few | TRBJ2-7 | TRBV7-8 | CASSPGQRGYYEQYF | TGTGCCAGCAGCCCAGGCCAGCGGGGATATTACGAGCAGTACTTC
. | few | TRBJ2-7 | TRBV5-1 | CASSLRPGDTDEQYF | TGCGCCAGCAGCTTGAGGCCAGGGGATACGGACGAGCAGTACTTC
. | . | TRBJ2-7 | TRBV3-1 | CASSQDPSGSSGPREQYF | TGTGCCAGCAGCCAAGACCCTTCCGGTAGTAGTGGCCCTCGCGAGCAGTACTTC